These 2 T cell receptor beta chains were sequenced from one sample in a study of radiotherapy plus CTLA-4 blockade in lung cancer. Some clones are missing from TCRdb's copy, which holds only in-frame ones; the method was immunoSEQ multiplex PCR. The sample has 90,000 to 95,000 clones; about 80% are singletons. Sample: peripheral blood, taken from a patient treated with radiotherapy plus ipilimumab. Receptors were obtained from a human donor with non-small cell lung cancer who had stable disease on radiotherapy plus ipilimumab.

The rearrangement uses TRBV19 and TRBJ2-5; D uncertain. The CDR3 has 16 amino acids. Germline assignment: CDR1 LNHDA and CDR2 SQIVND (reference sequence). The V gene lost 4 bases and the J gene lost 1 base, with 16 bases spanning the gap. The CDR3, as DNA: TGTGCCAGTAGTACGGACCCCATGGGCTCCCAAGAGACCCAGTACTTC. This translates into CASSTDPMGSQETQYF.

The rearrangement uses TRBV18 and TRBJ2-1; TRBD1 matches 9 bases. Per germline, CDR1 KGHSH and CDR2 LQKENI. J was trimmed by 9 bases and V by 0 bases; bases with no gene match: 15. This CDR3 has 18 residues. The CDR3 here is CASSPPTGGDRASGEQFF. Here the CDR3 DNA reads TGTGCCAGCTCACCACCGACAGGCGGGGACAGGGCGTCCGGTGAGCAGTTCTTC.